The source of this TCR beta chain is a study of blood T cell repertoires in COVID-19. Assay: immunoSEQ multiplex PCR; the TCRdb copy retains only in-frame clones and omits some. This sample has about 74,000 clones, with around 80% found just once. Per germline, CDR1 SGHNT and CDR2 YYREEE (reference sequence). The CDR3 is 16 residues long. The V gene lost 0 bases and the J gene lost 0 bases, with 12 bases spanning the gap. The TCR sequence derives from a human donor in a cohort sampled during active COVID-19. Source material: peripheral blood. The chain joins TRBV5-4 to TRBJ1-2; D call uncertain. This chain's CDR3 is CASSLAHTATNYGYTF. The CDR3 coding sequence is TGTGCCAGCAGCTTGGCCCATACAGCTACTAACTATGGCTACACCTTC.